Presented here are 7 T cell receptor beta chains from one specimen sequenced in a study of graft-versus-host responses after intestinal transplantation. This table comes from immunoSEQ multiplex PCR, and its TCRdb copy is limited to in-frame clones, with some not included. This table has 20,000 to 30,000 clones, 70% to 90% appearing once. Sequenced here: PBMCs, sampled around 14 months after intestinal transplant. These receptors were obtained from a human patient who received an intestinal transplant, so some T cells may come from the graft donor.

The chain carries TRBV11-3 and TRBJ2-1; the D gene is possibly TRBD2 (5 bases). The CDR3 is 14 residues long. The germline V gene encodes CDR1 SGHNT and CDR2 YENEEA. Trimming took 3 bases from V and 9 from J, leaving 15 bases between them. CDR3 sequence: CASSFGLAEGEQFF. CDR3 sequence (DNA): TGTGCCAGCAGCTTCGGTCTAGCCGAGGGTGAGCAGTTCTTC.

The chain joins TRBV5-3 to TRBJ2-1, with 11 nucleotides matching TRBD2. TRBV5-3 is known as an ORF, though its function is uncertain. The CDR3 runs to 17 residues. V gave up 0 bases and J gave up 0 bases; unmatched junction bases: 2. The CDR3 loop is CARSLDGLAGSYNEQFF. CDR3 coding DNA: TGTGCCAGAAGCTTGGATGGACTAGCGGGCTCCTACAATGAGCAGTTCTTC.

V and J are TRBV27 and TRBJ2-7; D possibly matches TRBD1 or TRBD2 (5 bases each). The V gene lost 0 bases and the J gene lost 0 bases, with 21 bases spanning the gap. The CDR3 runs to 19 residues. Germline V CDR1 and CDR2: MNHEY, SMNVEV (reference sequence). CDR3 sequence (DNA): TGTGCCAGCAGTTTATCGGTTTCGGTAGGTAGGGGACCCTCCTACGAGCAGTACTTC. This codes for CASSLSVSVGRGPSYEQYF.

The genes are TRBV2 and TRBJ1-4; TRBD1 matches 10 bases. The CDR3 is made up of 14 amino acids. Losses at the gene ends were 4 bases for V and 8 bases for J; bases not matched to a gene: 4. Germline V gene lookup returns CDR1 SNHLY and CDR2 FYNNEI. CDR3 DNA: TGTGCCAGCAGTGGACAGGGGGCCGGGGAAAAACTGTTTTTT. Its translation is CASSGQGAGEKLFF.

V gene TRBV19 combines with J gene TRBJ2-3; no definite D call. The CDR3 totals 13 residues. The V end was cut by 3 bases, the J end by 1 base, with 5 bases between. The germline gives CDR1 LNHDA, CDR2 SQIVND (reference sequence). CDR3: CASSIVGTDTQYF. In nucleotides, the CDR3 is TGTGCCAGTAGTATCGTCGGCACAGATACGCAGTATTTT.

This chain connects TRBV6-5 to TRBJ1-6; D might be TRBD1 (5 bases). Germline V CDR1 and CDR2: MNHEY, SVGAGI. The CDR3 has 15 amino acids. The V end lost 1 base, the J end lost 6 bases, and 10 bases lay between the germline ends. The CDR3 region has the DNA TGTGCCAGCAGTTACTGGGCAGGGAGTAATTCACCCCTCCACTTT. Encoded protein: CASSYWAGSNSPLHF.

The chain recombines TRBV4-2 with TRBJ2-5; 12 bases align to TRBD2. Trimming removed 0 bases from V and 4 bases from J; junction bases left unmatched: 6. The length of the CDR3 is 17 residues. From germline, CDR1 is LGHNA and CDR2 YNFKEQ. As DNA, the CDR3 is TGTGCCAGCAGCCAAGAAAGCCTAGCGGGAGGGGCAGAGACCCAGTACTTC. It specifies CASSQESLAGGAETQYF.